This T cell receptor beta chain is from a study of T cells in tuberculosis. Study information: IGRA-negative adolescents, IGRA-positive adolescents with latent tuberculosis and adults with active tuberculosis formed this South African cohort.

Adolescents were screened for latent TB by skin test and IGRA. Each clinical donor contributed on average roughly 100,000 T cells from unsorted cryopreserved PBMC. Some clones are missing from TCRdb's copy, which holds only in-frame ones; the method was immunoSEQ multiplex PCR. The sample shows around 30,000 clones, roughly 90% of them seen only once. Per germline, CDR1 MDHEN and CDR2 SYDVKM. With 5 bases removed from V and 8 bases from J, the gap between germline ends came to 21 bases. The CDR3 is made up of 15 amino acids. The sample comprised PBMCs. This receptor was obtained from a donor between 10 and 29 years old with latent tuberculosis or without tuberculosis infection. The genes are TRBV28 and TRBJ1-2; weak D call: TRBD1 (6 bases). The CDR3 nucleotides are TGTGCCAGCAGTGAGCCTACAGGGTCCCCTGGCGGCTACACCTTC. It specifies CASSEPTGSPGGYTF.